Included here is one T cell receptor (beta chain) sequence, with context. The antigen is undetermined. Individuals who donated were healthy Caucasians from Russia aged 6 to 90. Extraction yielded at least 5 micrograms of total RNA per sample. This specimen comes from a study of blood T cells in healthy people across ages. Regarding the study as a whole: Long-lived and aged donors differed, with more naive CD4+ cells and higher diversity in the long-lived.

Germline values: CDR1 DFQATT, CDR2 SNEGSKA (reference sequence). CDR3 length: 12 residues. V gave up 6 bases and J gave up 6 bases; unmatched junction bases: 8. A second about 7 to 12 cycle PCR used barcoded and J-beta primers. MiXCR, run by TCRdb on the 5' RACE reads, gives a single entry per CDR3 protein. Among over a million distinct CDR3 sequences listed, 45% were seen once. This sequence originates from a woman in her sixties or seventies in good health. Sequencing input: blood. The V and J genes are TRBV20-1 and TRBJ2-7, with 7 bases aligning to TRBD2. The CDR3 loop is CSAPSGTGEQYF. The CDR3 bases are TGCAGTGCCCCCAGCGGGACCGGCGAGCAGTACTTC.